The 13 T cell receptor beta chains presented below share a single source sample, sequenced in a study of blood T cell repertoires in COVID-19. Here immunoSEQ multiplex PCR was the method, and the copy in TCRdb shows in-frame clones only, minus some. The sample lists some 64,000 clones; almost 85% were seen once. Sequencing input: peripheral blood. The receptors shown here come from a man aged 60-69 years with COVID-19, enrolled during active disease.

This clone has just a few counts. The gene calls are TRBV11-2 and TRBJ2-7; a possible D gene is TRBD2 (5 bases). V was clipped by 0 bases and J by 7 bases, with 13 bases between them. The CDR3 loop spans 14 amino acids. The V gene's germline CDR1 is SGHAT and CDR2 FQNNGV. The CDR3 region has the DNA TGTGCCAGCAGCTTAGACATAGGCCCGGGGGAGCAGTACTTC. Its protein product is CASSLDIGPGEQYF.

The chain has TRBV18 and TRBJ1-2; unclear D gene. CDR1 and CDR2 (germline): KGHSH, LQKENI. V lost 4 bases and J lost 1, with 7 bases in between. The CDR3 is made up of 13 amino acids. The CDR3 loop reads CASSLDNNYGYTF. CDR3 bases: TGTGCCAGCTCACTCGACAATAACTATGGCTACACCTTC. The whole variable domain, filled in from reference TRBV18 and TRBJ1-2, reads NAGVMQNPRHLVRRRGQEARLRCSPMKGHSHVYWYRQLPEEGLKFMVYLQKENIIDESGMPKERFSAEFPKEGPSILRIQQVVRGDSAAYFCASSLDNNYGYTFGSGTRLTVV.

This clone occurred once. The chain uses TRBV24-1 and TRBJ2-4; TRBD1 agrees at 7 bases. This CDR3 is 14 amino acids long. With V trimmed by 10 bases and J by 3 bases, 8 bases remained unmatched. In germline, CDR1 is KGHDR, CDR2 SFDVKD. CDR3 region: CATKTGVDKNIQYF. The CDR3 DNA sequence: TGTGCCACAAAAACAGGGGTGGACAAAAACATTCAGTACTTC.

This chain links TRBV6-5 with TRBJ2-1; possible D gene TRBD2, 5 bases. Trimming stripped 2 bases from V and 6 bases from J, with 14 bases between. This CDR3 spans 15 amino acids. Germline CDR1 reads MNHEY; CDR2 reads SVGAGI. The CDR3 protein is CASSYGGPVANEQFF. In nucleotides, the CDR3 is TGTGCCAGCAGTTACGGCGGGCCGGTCGCCAATGAGCAGTTCTTC.

The chain uses TRBV5-1 and TRBJ2-7; D is undetermined. The CDR3 contains 12 residues. CDR1 SGHRS and CDR2 YFSETQ come from the germline V gene. V was clipped by 5 bases and J by 0 bases, with 6 bases between them. CDR3 sequence: CASRLNSYEQYF. CDR3 in DNA: TGCGCCAGCAGACTTAACTCCTACGAGCAGTACTTC.

This sequence joins TRBV18 and TRBJ1-1, with D unclear. Looked up from germline, CDR1 is KGHSH and CDR2 is LQKENI. The CDR3 spans 14 residues. V was shortened by 2 bases and J by 0 bases, with 7 bases between the two germline ends. The DNA for the CDR3 is TGTGCCAGCTCACCAAACAGCCTGAACACTGAAGCTTTCTTT. Translating it yields CASSPNSLNTEAFF.

The genes are TRBV21-1 and TRBJ2-7; the table's D gene call, TRBD1, was not cross checked with the DNA. TRBV21-1 is termed a pseudogene. The CDR3 runs 15 residues. CDR3 bases: TGTGCCAGCAGCAAAGGGGCCTCCCCAACCTACGAGCAGTACTTC. Protein: CASSKGASPTYEQYF.

V and J are TRBV2 and TRBJ1-1; a weak D match, TRBD1 (6 bases). Between the trimmed V and J ends, which lost 2 bases and 4 bases, there was a span of 8 bases. The CDR3 covers 13 residues. Germline CDR1 and CDR2: SNHLY and FYNNEI. The CDR3 DNA reads TGTGCCAGCAGTGAACAGGGGAGCACTGAAGCTTTCTTT. It is translated as CASSEQGSTEAFF.

The chain combines TRBV13 with TRBJ2-7, with D maybe TRBD2 (5 bases). The germline V gene has CDR1 PRHDT and CDR2 FYEKMQ (reference sequence). Between the trimmed V and J ends, which lost 3 bases and 2 bases, there was a span of 17 bases. The CDR3 is 16 residues long. CDR3 DNA sequence: TGTGCCAGCAGCTTTAAGACCGGGAACCCTACCTACGAGCAGTACTTC. Translated: CASSFKTGNPTYEQYF. Looking up the rest from reference TRBV13 and TRBJ2-7 gives the full variable domain: AAGVIQSPRHLIKEKRETATLKCYPIPRHDTVYWYQQGPGQDPQFLISFYEKMQSDKGSIPDRFSAQQFSDYHSELNMSSLELGDSALYFCASSFKTGNPTYEQYFGPGTRLTVT.

The chain links TRBV5-4 to TRBJ2-7; no clear D. Trimming took 2 bases from V and 0 from J, leaving 6 bases between them. The CDR3 is made up of 13 amino acids. The germline CDR1 and CDR2 sequences are SGHNT and YYREEE (reference sequence). DNA for the CDR3: TGTGCCAGCAGCTTCTCCAGCTCCTACGAGCAGTACTTC. Translating it yields CASSFSSSYEQYF.

This clone was seen a handful of times. The chain couples TRBV5-1 to TRBJ1-5; 7 nucleotides match TRBD1. V lost 0 bases and J lost 0; bases outside the gene matches: 6. Germline values: CDR1 SGHRS, CDR2 YFSETQ. The CDR3 is 17 amino acids. As DNA, the CDR3 is TGCGCCAGCAGCTTGGCCGGTGGGACAGATAGCAATCAGCCCCAGCATTTT. Protein: CASSLAGGTDSNQPQHF. Variable domain in full (rest from reference TRBV5-1 and TRBJ1-5): KAGVTQTPRYLIKTRGQQVTLSCSPISGHRSVSWYQQTPGQGLQFLFEYFSETQRNKGNFPGRFSGRQFSNSRSEMNVSTLELGDSALYLCASSLAGGTDSNQPQHFGDGTRLSIL.

The chain employs TRBV29-1 and TRBJ1-4, with D perhaps matching TRBD1 (5 bases). Deletions cut 4 bases from V and 4 bases from J, with 13 bases between. Germline assignment: CDR1 SQVTM and CDR2 ANQGSEA. The CDR3 contains 14 residues. CDR3 sequence (DNA): TGCAGCGTTGTTGGAGGGGCTGATAATGAAAAACTGTTTTTT. It encodes CSVVGGADNEKLFF.

The J gene is TRBJ1-4, the V gene TRBV6-5; 8 bases match TRBD1. The germline V gene encodes CDR1 MNHEY and CDR2 SVGAGI. The ends lost 1 base at V and 5 bases at J; junction bases unmatched: 3. The CDR3 spans 15 residues. For the CDR3, the DNA is TGTGCCAGCAGTTACTTACAGGGGGGAAATGAAAAACTGTTTTTT. Amino acids: CASSYLQGGNEKLFF.